This is a list of T cell receptor beta chains from one sample in a study of neurological immune-mediated disorders. Each CDR3 protein gets one entry after TCRdb re-called the 5' RACE reads with MiXCR. The sample includes under 85,000 distinct CDR3 sequences, 10% seen only once; the top ten take about 1.7%. Sequences were obtained from PBMCs. All receptors come from a man in his forties or fifties in good health. Both conserved end residues are part of each CDR3. The D gene is left open where the match is weak. The size field is filled for only some rows; it gives once, few, many or a size class.

clone size: many
CDR3 length: 14
J gene: TRBJ2-7
D gene: -
V gene: TRBV7-2
CDR3 DNA: TGTGCCAGCAGCTTAGCCACGATCAAGGGGGAGCAGTACTTC
CDR3 protein: CASSLATIKGEQYF

clone size: many
CDR3 length: 18
J gene: TRBJ2-7
D gene: TRBD2
V gene: TRBV9
CDR3 DNA: TGTGCCAGCAGCGTAGGACTAGCGGGAGCCCCTCACTCCTACGAGCAGTACTTC
CDR3 protein: CASSVGLAGAPHSYEQYF

clone size: many
CDR3 length: 15
J gene: TRBJ2-1
D gene: TRBD1
V gene: TRBV3-1
CDR3 DNA: TGTGCCAGCAGCCAAGCTACAGGGGAGTTAAATGAGCAGTTCTTC
CDR3 protein: CASSQATGELNEQFF

clone size: many
CDR3 length: 15
J gene: TRBJ1-1
D gene: -
V gene: TRBV20-1
CDR3 DNA: TGCAGTGCTGGATCTATGGGCAGATTGAACACTGAAGCTTTCTTT
CDR3 protein: CSAGSMGRLNTEAFF

clone size: many
CDR3 length: 17
J gene: TRBJ1-5
D gene: -
V gene: TRBV20-1
CDR3 DNA: TGCAGTGCTAGAGATCTGGGGGGATGGGGCGGCAATCAGCCCCAGCATTTT
CDR3 protein: CSARDLGGWGGNQPQHF

clone size: many
CDR3 length: 14
J gene: TRBJ1-1
D gene: -
V gene: TRBV5-1
CDR3 DNA: TGCGCCAGCAGCCACGGGGAAATCAACACTGAAGCTTTCTTT
CDR3 protein: CASSHGEINTEAFF

clone size: many
CDR3 length: 16
J gene: TRBJ2-1
D gene: -
V gene: TRBV5-5
CDR3 DNA: TGTGCCAGCACCGTCGTGGGGGGTAGCTCCTACAATGAGCAGTTCTTC
CDR3 protein: CASTVVGGSSYNEQFF

clone size: many
CDR3 length: 13
J gene: TRBJ1-1
D gene: -
V gene: TRBV6-2/TRBV6-3
CDR3 DNA: TGTGCCAGCAGTTATCGGGGAGCTACTGAAGCTTTCTTT
CDR3 protein: CASSYRGATEAFF

clone size: many
CDR3 length: 15
J gene: TRBJ1-3
D gene: -
V gene: TRBV7-8
CDR3 DNA: TGTGCCAGCAGCTTAGTTGGGAACTCTGGAAACACCATATATTTT
CDR3 protein: CASSLVGNSGNTIYF

clone size: many
CDR3 length: 12
J gene: TRBJ2-5
D gene: -
V gene: TRBV3-1
CDR3 DNA: TGTGCCAGCAGCCGTAACGGAGAGACCCAGTACTTC
CDR3 protein: CASSRNGETQYF

clone size: -
CDR3 length: 15
J gene: TRBJ1-5
D gene: TRBD1
V gene: TRBV12-3/TRBV12-4
CDR3 DNA: TGTGCCAGCAGTGCCGGGACAGGGGCTAATCAGCCCCAGCATTTT
CDR3 protein: CASSAGTGANQPQHF

clone size: many
CDR3 length: 14
J gene: TRBJ2-2
D gene: -
V gene: TRBV29-1
CDR3 DNA: TGCAGCGCGACCGGGACACCGAACACCGGGGAGCTGTTTTTT
CDR3 protein: CSATGTPNTGELFF

clone size: many
CDR3 length: 15
J gene: TRBJ2-1
D gene: TRBD1
V gene: TRBV20-1
CDR3 DNA: TGCAGTGCTGGGATGACAGGGGGCCACGACAATGAGCAGTTCTTC
CDR3 protein: CSAGMTGGHDNEQFF

clone size: -
CDR3 length: 16
J gene: TRBJ1-5
D gene: -
V gene: TRBV6-1
CDR3 DNA: TGTGCCAGCAGTGAAGCTATCCGGACTATAAGTCAGCCCCAGCATTTT
CDR3 protein: CASSEAIRTISQPQHF

clone size: few
CDR3 length: 16
J gene: TRBJ2-5
D gene: TRBD1
V gene: TRBV7-2
CDR3 DNA: TGTGCCAGCAGCCCGGCTGGGACAGGGGGCGCGAGGGCCCAGTACTTC
CDR3 protein: CASSPAGTGGARAQYF

clone size: many
CDR3 length: 14
J gene: TRBJ1-1
D gene: -
V gene: TRBV27
CDR3 DNA: TGTGCCAGCAGTTTTTCTGGGCTGCGGACTGAAGCTTTCTTT
CDR3 protein: CASSFSGLRTEAFF

clone size: many
CDR3 length: 13
J gene: TRBJ1-1
D gene: -
V gene: TRBV9
CDR3 DNA: TGTGCCAGCAGGCGGGACATGAACACTGAAGCTTTCTTT
CDR3 protein: CASRRDMNTEAFF

clone size: many
CDR3 length: 16
J gene: TRBJ2-3
D gene: TRBD2
V gene: TRBV5-1
CDR3 DNA: TGCGCCAGCAGCTCGTCGCGGGAGGCCAGCACAGATACGCAGTATTTT
CDR3 protein: CASSSSREASTDTQYF

clone size: few
CDR3 length: 19
J gene: TRBJ1-2
D gene: TRBD1
V gene: TRBV5-1
CDR3 DNA: TGCGCCAGCAGCTTGTGGCCCGCAACCGGGACAGGAGCTAACTATGGCTACACCTTC
CDR3 protein: CASSLWPATGTGANYGYTF

clone size: many
CDR3 length: 14
J gene: TRBJ1-2
D gene: TRBD1
V gene: TRBV15
CDR3 DNA: TGTGCCACGAGCCAAGACAGGGGGCCCTATGGCTACACCTTC
CDR3 protein: CATSQDRGPYGYTF

clone size: -
CDR3 length: 14
J gene: TRBJ2-1
D gene: -
V gene: TRBV6-6
CDR3 DNA: TGTGCCAGCAGTTATCCCGCTAGGGGTCATGAGCAGTTCTTC
CDR3 protein: CASSYPARGHEQFF

clone size: many
CDR3 length: 15
J gene: TRBJ2-3
D gene: TRBD1
V gene: TRBV20-1
CDR3 DNA: TGCAGTGCCTCAGGGGGAGCGAAGAGCAAGGATACGCAGTATTTT
CDR3 protein: CSASGGAKSKDTQYF

clone size: many
CDR3 length: 14
J gene: TRBJ2-3
D gene: -
V gene: TRBV15
CDR3 DNA: TGTGCCACCAGCAGTCCTGACGAGGGGCCTACGCAGTATTTT
CDR3 protein: CATSSPDEGPTQYF

clone size: many
CDR3 length: 13
J gene: TRBJ2-7
D gene: -
V gene: TRBV20-1
CDR3 DNA: TGCAGTGCTAGGGTTGACTTCGGGGACGAGCAGTACTTC
CDR3 protein: CSARVDFGDEQYF

clone size: many
CDR3 length: 14
J gene: TRBJ2-3
D gene: -
V gene: TRBV2
CDR3 DNA: TGTGCCAGTCGCCTTTTACCGTATACAGATACGCAGTATTTT
CDR3 protein: CASRLLPYTDTQYF

clone size: medium-sized
CDR3 length: 16
J gene: TRBJ2-1
D gene: -
V gene: TRBV28
CDR3 DNA: TGTGCCAGCAGTCTGATGACCTGGGCCTCCTACAATGAGCAGTTCTTC
CDR3 protein: CASSLMTWASYNEQFF

clone size: many
CDR3 length: 14
J gene: TRBJ2-7
D gene: TRBD1
V gene: TRBV5-1
CDR3 DNA: TGCGCCAGCAGTGCCGGGACAGGGAATACCGATGCGTACTTC
CDR3 protein: CASSAGTGNTDAYF

clone size: -
CDR3 length: 15
J gene: TRBJ2-7
D gene: -
V gene: TRBV18
CDR3 DNA: TGTGCCAGCTCACCGACTTCGTGGAGCTCCTACGAGCAGTACTTC
CDR3 protein: CASSPTSWSSYEQYF